Listed here are 31 T cell receptor beta chains from one sample, sequenced in a study of T cells after yellow fever vaccination (dated by TCRdb to between 2019 and 2020). The treatment or condition label, as the study defines it: live attenuated yellow fever vaccine strain. To prepare the library, 5' RACE was applied. Sequencing instrument: Illumina HiSeq 2500. TCRdb itself trimmed the public reads at Q25 with fastp, ran MiXCR and retained productive beta chains. Every distinct CDR3 protein forms one entry, paired with its most common genes and DNA. Across this sample there are 300,000 to 400,000 distinct CDR3 sequences, with roughly 8.4% seen only once. The ten largest clonotypes hold 15% to 20% of the sample. Sequenced here: PBMCs, sampled about 49 days after the first yellow fever vaccination. These receptors were taken from a man aged 18-30 years who received the YFV17D yellow fever vaccine.

V usage is TRBV28 and J usage is TRBJ2-7, with unresolved D. The germline V and J ends were trimmed by 2 bases and 2 bases, with 7 bases remaining between them. The length of the CDR3 is 13 residues. Germline CDR1 reads MDHEN; CDR2 reads SYDVKM. The CDR3 DNA reads as TGTGCCAGCAGTTTAAAAACCCCCTACGAGCAGTACGTC. Its protein product is CASSLKTPYEQYV.

The chain recombines TRBV7-9 with TRBJ2-2; D is ambiguous. The CDR3 has 13 residues. Trimming took off 5 bases at V and 6 bases at J, with 10 bases between the two ends. CDR1 and CDR2 from the germline V gene are SEHNR and FQNEAQ (reference sequence). The CDR3 loop reads CASSPEFAGELFF. CDR3 DNA sequence: TGTGCCAGCAGCCCAGAATTCGCCGGGGAGCTGTTTTTT.

This clonotype was seen only a few times. The chain carries TRBV4-3 and TRBJ2-2; tentatively, D is TRBD1 (6 bases). Germline V gene lookup returns CDR1 LGHNA and CDR2 YSLEER. V was clipped by 0 bases and J by 4 bases, with 12 bases between them. The CDR3 contains 16 residues. CDR3 sequence reads: CASSQDRGTPTGELFF. The DNA of the CDR3 is TGCGCCAGCAGCCAAGATCGAGGGACACCCACCGGGGAGCTGTTTTTT.

This clonotype has only a few counts. Germline is not matched at one junction end, which may reflect a read error. The V call is TRBV7-9, the J call TRBJ2-2; 8 positions match TRBD2. CDR3 size: 17 residues. Looked up from germline, CDR1 is SEHNR and CDR2 is FQNEAQ (reference sequence). DNA of the CDR3: TGTGCCAGCAGATTAGCGGGGTCTCCGAGGAACACCGGGGAGCTGTTTTTT. Translated: CASRLAGSPRNTGELFF. The whole variable domain, remainder taken from reference TRBV7-9 and TRBJ2-2, is DTGVSQNPRHKITKRGQNVTFRCDPISEHNRLYWYRQTLGQGPEFLTYFQNEAQLEKSRLLSDRFSAERPKGSFSTLEIQRTEQGDSAMYLCASRLAGSPRNTGELFFGEGSRLTVL.

The V gene is TRBV12-3 or TRBV12-4, the J gene TRBJ2-4, with D perhaps TRBD1 or TRBD2 (5 bases each). V lost 5 bases and J 4 bases, leaving 18 bases between the germline ends. This CDR3 spans 16 amino acids. The CDR3 coding sequence is TGTGCCAGCAGTCTTGGATTCGGGACCGAGAAAAACATTCAGTACTTC. It codes for CASSLGFGTEKNIQYF.

This clonotype was observed a few times. The chain employs TRBV14 and TRBJ2-3; the match to TRBD2 covers 8 bases. V shed 0 bases and J 4 bases; nucleotides not matched to a gene: 12. This CDR3 comprises 18 residues. Germline assignment: CDR1 SGHDN and CDR2 FVKESK. In DNA form, the CDR3 reads TGTGCCAGCAGCCAAGACACGCGGGGGGACAACCGGGCAGATACGCAGTATTTT. This gives the protein CASSQDTRGDNRADTQYF. Variable domain in full (rest from reference TRBV14 and TRBJ2-3): EAGVTQFPSHSVIEKGQTVTLRCDPISGHDNLYWYRRVMGKEIKFLLHFVKESKQDESGMPNNRFLAERTGGTYSTLKVQPAELEDSGVYFCASSQDTRGDNRADTQYFGPGTRLTVL.

This rearrangement joins TRBV4-1 to TRBJ2-1; 8 bases agree with TRBD2. Trimming at V came to 0 bases and at J to 7 bases, leaving 5 bases not matched to a gene. Germline V gene lookup returns CDR1 MGHRA and CDR2 YSYEKL. The CDR3 contains 15 residues. In DNA form, the CDR3 reads TGCGCCAGCAGCCAAGATGGGACTAGGGGAAATGAGCAGTTCTTC. It specifies CASSQDGTRGNEQFF.

This clonotype was seen ten or more times. One end of the junction is discordant with germline, which a read error may explain. This chain joins TRBV5-1 and TRBJ2-3, with D possibly being TRBD1 (5 bases). This CDR3 has 13 amino acids. Germline CDR1 and CDR2: SGHRS and YFSETQ. The CDR3 sequence: CASSLQGTDTQYF. The CDR3 region has the DNA TGTGCCAGCAGCTTACAGGGCACAGATACGCAGTATTTT. The full variable domain, with the rest looked up from reference TRBV5-1 and TRBJ2-3, is KAGVTQTPRYLIKTRGQQVTLSCSPISGHRSVSWYQQTPGQGLQFLFEYFSETQRNKGNFPGRFSGRQFSNSRSEMNVSTLELGDSALYLCASSLQGTDTQYFGPGTRLTVL.

This clonotype came up a few times. CDR3 nucleotide sequence: TGCAGCGTTGAAGAATGGAGACAGGACCGGTTCTACGAGCAGTACTTC. This translates into CSVEEWRQDRFYEQYF. The J gene is TRBJ2-7, the V gene TRBV29-1; a weak D match, TRBD1 (6 bases). V was pared by 0 bases and J by 3 bases, with 18 bases between. This CDR3 contains 16 residues. Germline lookup yields CDR1 SQVTM and CDR2 ANQGSEA.

In its sample, this clonotype was seen a few times. The gene calls are TRBV3-1 and TRBJ2-3; 11 nucleotides agree with TRBD2. CDR1 and CDR2 (germline): LGHDT, YNNKEL (reference sequence). CDR3 length equals 19 residues. J was trimmed by 2 bases and V by 0 bases; bases with no gene match: 10. The CDR3, as DNA: TGTGCCAGCAGCCAAGATTTCCCCCGACTAGCGGGACTCACAGATACGCAGTATTTT. The encoded protein is CASSQDFPRLAGLTDTQYF.

Ten or more counts support this clonotype. This chain joins TRBV12-3 or TRBV12-4 and TRBJ2-1; D gene unclear. The V and J ends lost 4 bases and 10 bases respectively, with 8 bases between them. CDR3 size: 11 residues. The CDR3 DNA sequence: TGTGCCAGCAGTTCCCCCGTCGAGCAGTTCTTC. Translation: CASSSPVEQFF.

This clonotype was seen a handful of times. The junction departs from germline at one end; a sequencing error may be responsible. The rearrangement joins TRBV29-1 to TRBJ2-7; 9 bases are shared with TRBD2. Germline CDR1 SQVTM, CDR2 ANQGSEA. The CDR3 is 18 amino acids. CDR3 sequence reads: CSAEEDRNIRGGAYEQYF. The CDR3, as DNA: TGCAGCGCTGAAGAGGACAGGAACATCCGCGGGGGGGCCTACGAGCAGTACTTC.

The chain carries TRBV4-3 and TRBJ1-3; D may be TRBD1 (5 bases). The germline V and J ends were trimmed by 5 bases and 4 bases, with 12 bases remaining between them. The CDR3 sequence is 14 residues long. Germline CDR1 and CDR2: LGHNA and YSLEER. The DNA for the CDR3 is TGCGCCAGCAGCACGAGGGGCAGCGGAAACACCATATATTTT. Residues: CASSTRGSGNTIYF.

This clonotype was recorded at least ten times. This sequence joins TRBV6-1 and TRBJ2-3; TRBD2 matches at 9 bases. J lost 5 bases, V lost 4 bases, and 7 bases had no gene match. CDR1 and CDR2 (germline): MNHNS, SASEGT. The CDR3 is 15 amino acids. In nucleotides, the CDR3 is TGTGCCAGCAGTGTGGTAGCGGGGGAGGGAGATACGCAGTATTTT. It translates to CASSVVAGEGDTQYF.

The genes are TRBV12-3 or TRBV12-4 and TRBJ1-6; unclear D gene. The CDR3 runs 12 residues. Trimming cost V 3 bases and J 8 bases, with 5 bases left between them. The DNA of the CDR3 is TGTGCCAGCAGTTTGCTCTATTCACCCCTCCACTTT. Its protein is CASSLLYSPLHF.

This clonotype was observed a handful of times. The chain recombines TRBV7-2 with TRBJ2-1; TRBD2 agrees at 7 bases. V shed 2 bases, J shed 5 bases, and the junction held 6 bases outside the gene matches. The V gene's germline CDR1 is SGHTA and CDR2 FQGNSA. The length of the CDR3 is 15 residues. The CDR3 loop is CASSLRAGEHNEQFF. DNA for the CDR3: TGTGCCAGCAGCTTAAGGGCGGGGGAACACAATGAGCAGTTCTTC.

Many counts were recorded for this clonotype. The rearrangement links TRBV3-1 to TRBJ2-2; D is perhaps TRBD1 or TRBD2 (6 bases each). The CDR3 is 14 residues long. Trimming removed 6 bases from V and 4 bases from J, with 12 bases in between. Germline V gene data show CDR1 as LGHDT and CDR2 as YNNKEL (reference sequence). In nucleotides, the CDR3 is TGTGCCAGCAGTCTACAGGGACTCACCGGGGAGCTGTTTTTT. This translates into CASSLQGLTGELFF.

The chain links TRBV5-5 to TRBJ1-1; D is undetermined. V lost 0 bases and J 4 bases, leaving 10 bases between the germline ends. CDR3 length: 14 residues. Germline CDR1 reads SGHKS; CDR2 reads YYEKEE (reference sequence). The CDR3 nucleotides are TGTGCCAGCAGCTTGGCTAGAGTGGGCACTGAAGCTTTCTTT. Protein sequence: CASSLARVGTEAFF.

Only a few counts were recorded for this clonotype. V is TRBV7-2 and J is TRBJ2-1; perhaps D is TRBD1 or TRBD2 (5 bases each). The CDR3 length is 15 residues. Germline V gene data show CDR1 as SGHTA and CDR2 as FQGNSA. The ends were cut back, 4 bases at V and 8 bases at J, with 18 bases in the middle. Written as DNA, the CDR3 is TGTGCCAGCAGCTCCAGAGGGACGTCGGAGGATGAGCAGTTCTTC. The encoded protein is CASSSRGTSEDEQFF. Combining the CDR3 with reference TRBV7-2 and TRBJ2-1 gives the whole variable domain GAGVSQSPSNKVTEKGKDVELRCDPISGHTALYWYRQSLGQGLEFLIYFQGNSAPDKSGLPSDRFSAERTGGSVSTLTIQRTQQEDSAVYLCASSSRGTSEDEQFFGPGTRLTVL.

A few counts support this clonotype. The rearrangement links TRBV20-1 to TRBJ2-1; 13 positions match TRBD2. In germline, CDR1 is DFQATT, CDR2 SNEGSKA (reference sequence). V lost 2 bases and J lost 8; bases outside the gene matches: 6. This CDR3 contains 15 residues. CDR3 region: CSARKLAGGPHEQFF. CDR3 DNA: TGCAGTGCTAGAAAACTAGCGGGGGGGCCCCATGAGCAGTTCTTC.

The chain is built from TRBV5-1 and TRBJ1-4, with D unresolved. CDR3 length: 13 residues. V lost 2 bases and J lost 4, with 6 bases in between. The germline gives CDR1 SGHRS, CDR2 YFSETQ. The CDR3 bases are TGCGCCAGCAGCTTATACGGTAATGAAAAACTGTTTTTT. Protein sequence: CASSLYGNEKLFF. The complete variable domain, with remaining parts taken from reference TRBV5-1 and TRBJ1-4, reads KAGVTQTPRYLIKTRGQQVTLSCSPISGHRSVSWYQQTPGQGLQFLFEYFSETQRNKGNFPGRFSGRQFSNSRSEMNVSTLELGDSALYLCASSLYGNEKLFFGSGTQLSVL.

This clonotype came up many times. The chain has TRBV10-2 and TRBJ2-7, with no clear D. The CDR3 has 12 residues. Germline V gives CDR1 WSHSY, CDR2 SAAADI. Trimming left V 5 bases short and J 0 bases short, with 5 bases between. The CDR3 protein is CASSPPSYEQYF. The CDR3 DNA follows: TGCGCCAGCAGTCCTCCCTCCTACGAGCAGTACTTC.

This clonotype was detected a few times. The J gene is TRBJ2-6, the V gene TRBV12-3 or TRBV12-4; D tentatively fits TRBD1 or TRBD2 (5 bases each). This CDR3 has 15 amino acids. Between the trimmed V and J ends, which lost 3 bases and 3 bases, there was a span of 9 bases. The CDR3 region is CASSFRDGGANVLTF. CDR3 sequence (DNA): TGTGCCAGCAGTTTCCGGGACGGTGGGGCCAACGTCCTGACTTTC.

This clonotype was seen more than once but under ten times. The rearrangement links TRBV19 to TRBJ2-6, with TRBD1 identical over 9 bases. The CDR3 sequence is 16 residues long. The V and J ends lost 9 bases and 0 bases, in that order; junction bases with no gene match: 6. Germline CDR1 and CDR2: LNHDA and SQIVND (reference sequence). The CDR3 sequence: CASRTGVVSGANVLTF. The CDR3, as DNA: TGTGCCAGCCGGACAGGGGTGGTCTCTGGGGCCAACGTCCTGACTTTC.

J is TRBJ2-3 and V is TRBV5-1; the match to TRBD2 covers 8 bases. This CDR3 contains 17 residues. V gave up 6 bases and J gave up 2 bases; unmatched junction bases: 14. Germline V lookup: CDR1 SGHRS, CDR2 YFSETQ. The DNA for the CDR3 is TGCGCCAGCACCAGGGAGGTAGCGGGGACTTCCACAGATACGCAGTATTTT. This encodes CASTREVAGTSTDTQYF.

This clonotype was observed a handful of times. V usage is TRBV5-1 and J usage is TRBJ1-3; D is ambiguous. Trimming cost V 0 bases and J 0 bases, with 10 bases left between them. This CDR3 has 16 amino acids. Germline CDR1 and CDR2: SGHRS and YFSETQ. The CDR3, as DNA: TGCGCCAGCAGCTTGGGACCGCAGAGCTCTGGAAACACCATATATTTT. This translates into CASSLGPQSSGNTIYF.

The genes are TRBV20-1 and TRBJ1-2, with D unresolved. The V end was cut by 0 bases, the J end by 8 bases, with 13 bases between. Germline assignment: CDR1 DFQATT and CDR2 SNEGSKA (reference sequence). This CDR3 region has 13 residues. In nucleotides, the CDR3 is TGCAGTGCTAGAGACGATGAGGGCGAGGGCTACACCTTC. Its protein product is CSARDDEGEGYTF.

This clonotype was recorded a few times. This rearrangement joins TRBV3-1 to TRBJ1-1; D not resolved. Trimming removed 3 bases at V and 0 bases at J, with 14 bases between. This CDR3 is built from 16 residues. Germline lookup yields CDR1 LGHDT and CDR2 YNNKEL (reference sequence). The CDR3 DNA reads as TGTGCCAGCAGCCAGGGTGGGAGTGGGATGAACACTGAAGCTTTCTTT. Its translation: CASSQGGSGMNTEAFF. Full variable domain (outside the CDR3, taken from reference TRBV3-1 and TRBJ1-1): DTAVSQTPKYLVTQMGNDKSIKCEQNLGHDTMYWYKQDSKKFLKIMFSYNNKELIINETVPNRFSPKSPDKAHLNLHINSLELGDSAVYFCASSQGGSGMNTEAFFGQGTRLTVV.

This clonotype was recorded many times. The chain recombines TRBV4-3 with TRBJ2-3; D may be TRBD1 (6 bases). Deletions cut 4 bases from V and 1 base from J, with 9 bases between. This CDR3 is built from 14 residues. Germline V lookup: CDR1 LGHNA, CDR2 YSLEER. Here the CDR3 DNA reads TGCGCCAGCAGCCCCTGGACAGGCACAGATACGCAGTATTTT. This sequence encodes CASSPWTGTDTQYF.

The gene calls are TRBV13 and TRBJ2-5, with 12 bases lining up with TRBD2. This CDR3 region has 16 residues. The ends lost 3 bases at V and 2 bases at J; junction bases unmatched: 4. Germline V gene lookup returns CDR1 PRHDT and CDR2 FYEKMQ (reference sequence). The CDR3 nucleotides read TGTGCCAGCAGCTTTAGACTAGCGGGGGATCAAGAGACCCAGTACTTC. This codes for CASSFRLAGDQETQYF.

This clonotype was seen at least ten times. The rearrangement joins TRBV7-2 to TRBJ2-5; 16 bases are shared with TRBD2. The CDR3 covers 16 residues. The trim removed 7 bases at V and 5 bases at J, leaving 7 bases unmatched. Germline-derived CDR1 and CDR2 are SGHTA and FQGNSA. The CDR3 bases are TGTGCCAGCATGATCGGGACTAGCGGGGGGGGTGAGACCCAGTACTTC. Its protein product is CASMIGTSGGGETQYF.